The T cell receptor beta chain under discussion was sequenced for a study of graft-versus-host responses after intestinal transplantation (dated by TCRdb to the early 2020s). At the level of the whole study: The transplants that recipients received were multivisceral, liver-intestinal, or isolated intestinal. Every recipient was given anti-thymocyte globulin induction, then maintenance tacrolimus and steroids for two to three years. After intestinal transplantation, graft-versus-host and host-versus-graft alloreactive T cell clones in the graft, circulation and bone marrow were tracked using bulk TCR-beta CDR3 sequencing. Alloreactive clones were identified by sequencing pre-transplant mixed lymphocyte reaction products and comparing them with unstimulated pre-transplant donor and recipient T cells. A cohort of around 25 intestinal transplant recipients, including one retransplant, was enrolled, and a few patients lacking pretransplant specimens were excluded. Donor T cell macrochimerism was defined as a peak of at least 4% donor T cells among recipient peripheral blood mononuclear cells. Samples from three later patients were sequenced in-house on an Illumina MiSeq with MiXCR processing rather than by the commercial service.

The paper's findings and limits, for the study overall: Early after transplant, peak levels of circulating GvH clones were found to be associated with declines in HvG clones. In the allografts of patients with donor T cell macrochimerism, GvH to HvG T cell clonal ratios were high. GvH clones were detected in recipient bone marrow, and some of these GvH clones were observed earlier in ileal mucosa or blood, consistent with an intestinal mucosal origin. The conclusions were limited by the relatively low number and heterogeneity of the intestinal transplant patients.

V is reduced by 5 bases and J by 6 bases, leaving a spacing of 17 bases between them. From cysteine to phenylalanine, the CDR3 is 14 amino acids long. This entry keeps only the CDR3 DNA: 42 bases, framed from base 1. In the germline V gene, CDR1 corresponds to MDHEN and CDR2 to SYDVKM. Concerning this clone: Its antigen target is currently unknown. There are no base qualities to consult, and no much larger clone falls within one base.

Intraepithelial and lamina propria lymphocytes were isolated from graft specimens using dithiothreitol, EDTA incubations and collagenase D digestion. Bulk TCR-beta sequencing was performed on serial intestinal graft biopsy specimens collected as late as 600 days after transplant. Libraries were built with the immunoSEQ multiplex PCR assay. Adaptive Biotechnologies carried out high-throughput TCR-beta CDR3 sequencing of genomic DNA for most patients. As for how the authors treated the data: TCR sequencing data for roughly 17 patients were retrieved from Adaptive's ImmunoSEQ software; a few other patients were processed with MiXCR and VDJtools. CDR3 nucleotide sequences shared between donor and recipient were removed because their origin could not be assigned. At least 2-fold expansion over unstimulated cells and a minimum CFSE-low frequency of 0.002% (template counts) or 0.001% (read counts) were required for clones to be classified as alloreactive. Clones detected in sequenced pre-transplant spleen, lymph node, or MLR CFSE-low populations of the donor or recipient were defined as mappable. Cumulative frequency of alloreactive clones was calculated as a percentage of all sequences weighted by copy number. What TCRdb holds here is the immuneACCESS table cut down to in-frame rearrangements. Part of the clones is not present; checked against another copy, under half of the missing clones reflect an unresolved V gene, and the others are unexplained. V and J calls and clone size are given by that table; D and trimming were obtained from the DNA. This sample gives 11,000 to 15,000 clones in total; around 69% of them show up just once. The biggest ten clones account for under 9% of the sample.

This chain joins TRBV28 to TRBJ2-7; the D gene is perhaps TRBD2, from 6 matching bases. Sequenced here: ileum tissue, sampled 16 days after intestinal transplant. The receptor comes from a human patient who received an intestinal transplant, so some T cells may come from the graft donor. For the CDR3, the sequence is CASSSPAGFREQYF. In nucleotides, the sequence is TGTGCCAGCAGTAGCCCTGCGGGGTTCCGCGAGCAGTACTTC.